This T cell receptor (beta chain) came from a study of cytomegalovirus exposure and HLA in healthy donors. Whole-study results and caveats: In vitro testing confirmed a few CMV-associated chains as specific for CMV antigens.

On this clone: Its target is not known.

The CDR3 extends over 16 amino acids. In germline, CDR1 is SGHRS, CDR2 YFSETQ. V trimming: 3 bases; J trimming: 6 bases; junction bases outside the gene matches: 12. Amplification used 60 Vbeta primers and 13 Jbeta primers. Method: immunoSEQ multiplex PCR; TCRdb's copy keeps in-frame clones and lacks some. The data hold roughly 86,000 clones, with more than 60% observed a single time. The receptor was derived from a man aged 25-45 years in good health and CMV-seronegative. The chain combines TRBV5-1 with TRBJ1-1, with 9 bases aligning to TRBD1. Sequencing was performed on PBMCs. As DNA, the CDR3 is TGCGCCAGCAGCTACCGACAGGGGGTTAAAGACTCTGAAGCTTTCTTT. The encoded protein is CASSYRQGVKDSEAFF.